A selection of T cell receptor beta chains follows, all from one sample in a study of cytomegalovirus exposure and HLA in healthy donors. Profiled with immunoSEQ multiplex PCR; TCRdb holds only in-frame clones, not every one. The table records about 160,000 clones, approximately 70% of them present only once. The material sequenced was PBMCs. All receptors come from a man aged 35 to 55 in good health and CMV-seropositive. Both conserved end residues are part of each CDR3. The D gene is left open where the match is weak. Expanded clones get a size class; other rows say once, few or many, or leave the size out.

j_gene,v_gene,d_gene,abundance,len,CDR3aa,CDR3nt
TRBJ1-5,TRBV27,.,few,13,CASSLTVHQPQHF,TGTGCCAGCAGTTTAACGGTCCATCAGCCCCAGCATTTT
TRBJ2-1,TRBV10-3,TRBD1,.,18,CAISPASQGAFSYNEQFF,TGTGCCATCAGCCCCGCGAGCCAGGGGGCCTTCTCCTACAATGAGCAGTTCTTC
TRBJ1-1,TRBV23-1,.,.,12,CATSPEGPEAFF,TGCGCCACCAGTCCGGAGGGGCCTGAAGCTTTCTTT
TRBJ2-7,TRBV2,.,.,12,CASSDLVYEQYF,TGTGCCAGCAGTGATCTCGTCTACGAGCAGTACTTC
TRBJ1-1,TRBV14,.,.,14,CASSPGHPRDEAFF,TGTGCCAGCAGCCCGGGACATCCGAGGGATGAAGCTTTCTTT
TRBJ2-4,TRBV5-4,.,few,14,CASSPGGVRNIQYF,TGTGCCAGCAGCCCTGGGGGCGTCCGAAACATTCAGTACTTC
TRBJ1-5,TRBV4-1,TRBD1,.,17,CASSQNAGQGFNQPQHF,TGCGCCAGCAGCCAAAACGCGGGACAGGGCTTCAATCAGCCCCAGCATTTT
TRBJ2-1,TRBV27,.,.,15,CASSTSSSAYNEQFF,TGTGCCAGCAGTACTTCTAGCTCGGCCTACAATGAGCAGTTCTTC
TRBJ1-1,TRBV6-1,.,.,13,CASSTQGNTEAFF,TGTGCCAGCAGCACACAGGGGAACACTGAAGCTTTCTTT
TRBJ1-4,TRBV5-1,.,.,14,CASSLPGAGGKLFF,TGCGCCAGCAGCCTACCGGGCGCTGGAGGGAAACTGTTTTTT
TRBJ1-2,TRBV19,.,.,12,CASIRGDYGYTF,TGTGCCAGTATTAGGGGCGACTATGGCTACACCTTC
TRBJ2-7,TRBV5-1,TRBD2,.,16,CASSLGGGLSSYEQYF,TGCGCCAGCAGCTTGGGCGGGGGGCTTTCCTCCTACGAGCAGTACTTC
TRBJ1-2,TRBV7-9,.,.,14,CASSTYREDYGYTF,TGTGCCAGCAGCACTTACAGGGAAGACTATGGCTACACCTTC
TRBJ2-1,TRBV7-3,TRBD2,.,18,CASSLTGHPGGSYNEQFF,TGTGCCAGCAGCCTTACGGGCCACCCGGGGGGCTCCTACAATGAGCAGTTCTTC
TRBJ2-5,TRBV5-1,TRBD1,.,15,CASSLEGQGWETQYF,TGCGCCAGCAGCTTGGAGGGACAGGGCTGGGAGACCCAGTACTTC
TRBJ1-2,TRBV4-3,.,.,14,CASSHGDSENGYTF,TGCGCCAGCAGCCACGGGGATAGCGAAAATGGCTACACCTTC
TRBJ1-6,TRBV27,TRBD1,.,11,CASSSTGALHF,TGTGCCAGCAGTTCGACAGGGGCCCTCCACTTT
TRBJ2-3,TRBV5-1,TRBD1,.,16,CASSFRDRDRTDTQYF,TGCGCCAGCAGCTTCCGGGACAGGGATCGCACAGATACGCAGTATTTT
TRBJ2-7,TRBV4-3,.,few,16,CASSQDARIPLYEQYF,TGCGCCAGCAGCCAAGATGCGCGGATACCCCTCTACGAGCAGTACTTC
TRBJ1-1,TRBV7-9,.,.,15,CSSSLAGQMNTEAFF,TGTTCCAGCAGCTTAGCGGGCCAGATGAACACTGAAGCTTTCTTT
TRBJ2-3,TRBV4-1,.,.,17,CASSQPYRLDSTDTQYF,TGCGCCAGCAGCCAACCTTACCGACTAGATTCCACAGATACGCAGTATTTT
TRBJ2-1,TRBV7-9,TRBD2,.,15,CASSPLAGGYNEQFF,TGTGCCAGCAGCCCCCTAGCGGGGGGGTACAATGAGCAGTTCTTC
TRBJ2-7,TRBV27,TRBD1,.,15,CASSLRSGGGYEQYF,TGTGCCAGCAGTTTAAGGTCAGGGGGCGGCTACGAGCAGTACTTC
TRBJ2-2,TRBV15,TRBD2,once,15,CATREGGGDTGELFF,TGTGCCACCAGGGAAGGCGGGGGGGACACCGGGGAGCTGTTTTTT
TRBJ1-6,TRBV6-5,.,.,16,CASSYGGGGRNSPLHF,TGTGCCAGCAGTTACGGGGGGGGAGGGAGAAATTCACCCCTCCACTTT
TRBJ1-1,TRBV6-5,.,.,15,CASSSPRTARSGAFF,TGTGCCAGCAGTTCTCCCCGGACAGCCCGGTCAGGGGCTTTCTTT
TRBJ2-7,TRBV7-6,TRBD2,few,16,CASSSKVAGGPNEQYF,TGTGCCAGCAGCTCGAAGGTGGCGGGGGGGCCCAACGAGCAGTACTTC
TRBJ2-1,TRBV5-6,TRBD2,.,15,CASSPGLVIYNEQFF,TGTGCCAGCAGCCCAGGACTAGTGATTTACAATGAGCAGTTCTTC
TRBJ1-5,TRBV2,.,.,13,CASSDTGSQPQHF,TGTGCCAGCAGTGACACAGGGTCCCAGCCCCAGCATTTT
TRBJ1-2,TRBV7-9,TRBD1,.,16,CASSPRTGRLNYGYTF,TGTGCCAGCAGCCCCCGGACAGGGCGCTTGAACTATGGCTACACCTTC
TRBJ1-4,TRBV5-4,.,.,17,CASSLAEEGVTNEKLFF,TGTGCCAGCAGCTTGGCCGAGGAGGGTGTAACTAATGAAAAACTGTTTTTT
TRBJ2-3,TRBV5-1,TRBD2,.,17,CASSTGLAGRGTDTQYF,TGCGCCAGCAGCACGGGACTAGCGGGGCGGGGCACAGATACGCAGTATTTT
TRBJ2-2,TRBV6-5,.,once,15,CASSYMGGDTGELFF,TGTGCCAGCAGTTACATGGGGGGTGACACCGGGGAGCTGTTTTTT
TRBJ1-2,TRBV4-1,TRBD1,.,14,CASSRTQGARGYTF,TGCGCCAGCAGCCGGACACAGGGGGCGCGCGGCTACACCTTC
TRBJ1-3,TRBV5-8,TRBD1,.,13,CASSRGQGNTIYF,TGTGCCAGCAGCAGGGGGCAAGGAAACACCATATATTTT
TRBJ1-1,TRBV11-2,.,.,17,CASSPRLIRPGNTEAFF,TGTGCCAGCAGCCCCAGATTGATTCGTCCAGGGAACACTGAAGCTTTCTTT
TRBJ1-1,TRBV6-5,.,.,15,CASSYSGQPNTEAFF,TGTGCCAGCAGTTACTCGGGGCAGCCCAACACTGAAGCTTTCTTT
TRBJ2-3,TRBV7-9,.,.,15,CASSPRGSGQDTQYF,TGTGCCAGCAGCCCTCGGGGTAGCGGACAAGATACGCAGTATTTT
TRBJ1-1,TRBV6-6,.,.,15,CASSYFGKENTEAFF,TGTGCCAGCAGTTACTTCGGGAAGGAGAACACTGAAGCTTTCTTT
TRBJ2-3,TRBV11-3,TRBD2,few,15,CASSLNSGGTDTQYF,TGTGCCAGCAGCTTAAATAGCGGGGGCACAGATACGCAGTATTTT
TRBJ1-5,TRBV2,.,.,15,CASSEMDRGNQPQHF,TGTGCCAGCAGTGAAATGGACAGAGGCAATCAGCCCCAGCATTTT
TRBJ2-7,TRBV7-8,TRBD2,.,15,CASSGTGTNAYEQYF,TGTGCCAGCAGCGGAACCGGGACTAACGCCTACGAGCAGTACTTC
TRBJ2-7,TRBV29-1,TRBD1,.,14,CSVTLGDRAYEQYF,TGCAGCGTGACTTTGGGGGACAGGGCCTACGAGCAGTACTTC
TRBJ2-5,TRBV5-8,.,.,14,CASSHRTRAETQYF,TGTGCCAGCAGCCATCGGACAAGGGCGGAGACCCAGTACTTC
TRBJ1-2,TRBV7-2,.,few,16,CASSPGARGSNYGYTF,TGTGCCAGCAGCCCCGGGGCGCGGGGGTCTAACTATGGCTACACCTTC
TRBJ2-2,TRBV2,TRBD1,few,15,CASRAPGQGAGELFF,TGTGCCAGCAGGGCACCGGGACAGGGAGCCGGGGAGCTGTTTTTT
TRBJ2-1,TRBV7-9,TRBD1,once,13,CAVQDRENNEQFF,TGTGCCGTCCAGGACAGGGAAAACAATGAGCAGTTCTTC
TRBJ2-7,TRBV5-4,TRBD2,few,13,CASSLDRRGGQYF,TGTGCCAGCAGCTTAGACAGACGGGGGGGGCAGTACTTC